One sample yielded the 12 T cell receptor beta chains listed below, sequenced in a study of T cell repertoires in cytomegalovirus infection. These receptors lack a known antigen. TCRdb recomputed calls from the reads with MiXCR, one row per CDR3 protein. The sample contains 230,000 or so distinct CDR3 sequences, 38% of which appear only once. Sample: CD8+ T cells from cultured PBMCs, taken from culture after CMV antigen stimulation. These receptors all come from a human donor in good health (CMV status not recorded). Some clones in this sample may be carry-over from other donors' samples.

To note about this clonotype: A read error is possible here, since a much larger clone lies one base away. V usage is TRBV11-3 and J usage is TRBJ1-1; possibly TRBD1 for D (5 bases). V gave up 2 bases and J gave up 8 bases, with 27 bases separating them. From germline, CDR1 is SGHNT and CDR2 YENEEA. The CDR3 is made up of 18 amino acids. The CDR3: CASSLKNMTAKVPREAFF. CDR3 nucleotides: TGTGCCAGCAGCTTAAAGAACATGACAGCGAAGGTCCCCAGGGAAGCTTTCTTT.

The chain couples TRBV30 to TRBJ2-1; TRBD2 is a possible D gene (5 bases). The CDR3 loop spans 13 amino acids. Per the germline V gene, CDR1 is GTSNPN and CDR2 is SVGIG (reference sequence). V lost 2 bases and J 7 bases, leaving 12 bases between the germline ends. This CDR3 is CAWSPDYGNEQFF. CDR3 DNA sequence: TGTGCCTGGAGTCCTGACTATGGAAATGAGCAGTTCTTC. Variable domain in full (rest from reference TRBV30 and TRBJ2-1): SQTIHQWPATLVQPVGSPLSLECTVEGTSNPNLYWYRQAAGRGLQLLFYSVGIGQISSEVPQNLSASRPQDRQFILSSKKLLLSDSGFYLCAWSPDYGNEQFFGPGTRLTVL.

This clonotype was found a few times. The rearrangement links TRBV11-1 to TRBJ1-2; D remains ambiguous. Germline CDR1 and CDR2: SGHAT and FQDESV (reference sequence). Between the trimmed V and J ends, which lost 2 bases and 3 bases, there was a span of 19 bases. CDR3 length: 17 amino acids. The CDR3 reads CASSLSSAPSVDYGYTF. The DNA for the CDR3 is TGTGCCAGCAGCTTAAGCTCAGCGCCCTCCGTGGACTATGGCTACACCTTC.

V usage is TRBV12-3 or TRBV12-4 and J usage is TRBJ2-7; 7 bases line up with TRBD2. The V segment lost 9 bases and the J segment 5 bases; nucleotides outside the gene matches: 4. CDR3 length: 11 amino acids. The chain's CDR3 is CASRLAHEQYF. Here the CDR3 DNA reads TGTGCCAGTCGACTAGCCCACGAGCAGTACTTC.

V and J are TRBV20-1 and TRBJ2-7, with 10 bases identical to TRBD2. The trim removed 6 bases at V and 3 bases at J, leaving 11 bases unmatched. Germline V gives CDR1 DFQATT, CDR2 SNEGSKA (reference sequence). This CDR3 has 15 residues. The CDR3 protein is CSATTPGTSVYEQYF. In nucleotides, the CDR3 is TGCAGTGCCACCACTCCCGGGACTAGCGTCTACGAGCAGTACTTC.

This clonotype was counted ten times or more. The V call is TRBV7-2, the J call TRBJ2-1; 11 nucleotides line up with TRBD2. Germline loops: CDR1 SGHTA, CDR2 FQGNSA. The CDR3 has 14 amino acids. V lost 6 bases, J lost 4 bases, and 2 bases stayed unmatched. For the CDR3, the DNA is TGTGCCAGCAGGACTAGCGGGACGTACAATGAGCAGTTCTTC. Translation: CASRTSGTYNEQFF.

This clonotype was detected many times. This chain joins TRBV7-2 and TRBJ2-5; tentatively, D is TRBD1 (5 bases). V lost 2 bases and J lost 5, with 12 bases in between. The CDR3 contains 14 residues. CDR1 is SGHTA, CDR2 FQGNSA, per germline. Here the CDR3 DNA reads TGTGCCAGCAGCTTAAACGACAGATTTGAGACCCAGTACTTC. Amino acids: CASSLNDRFETQYF.

This chain uses TRBV4-1 with TRBJ2-1; D not resolved. Germline CDR1 and CDR2: MGHRA and YSYEKL. The CDR3 loop spans 13 amino acids. V was cut by 4 bases and J by 9 bases, with 13 bases left in between. CDR3 amino acids: CASSLPGIREQFF. The CDR3, as DNA: TGCGCCAGCAGCCTACCCGGCATCCGTGAGCAGTTCTTC.

V is TRBV27 and J is TRBJ1-1, with D uncertain. Germline loops: CDR1 MNHEY, CDR2 SMNVEV (reference sequence). With 4 bases removed from V and 1 base from J, the gap between germline ends came to 10 bases. The CDR3 loop spans 14 amino acids. CDR3 sequence: CASSYRDTNTEAFF. The CDR3 bases are TGTGCCAGCAGTTATAGAGACACGAACACTGAAGCTTTCTTT.

The rearrangement uses TRBV2 and TRBJ1-1; D is ambiguous. The CDR3 contains 12 residues. Trimming removed 8 bases at V and 6 bases at J, with 13 bases between. Germline V lookup: CDR1 SNHLY, CDR2 FYNNEI. As DNA, the CDR3 is TGTGCCAGCGAGGACGTCGCCCCTGAAGCTTTCTTT. This translates into CASEDVAPEAFF. Using reference TRBV2 and TRBJ1-1 for the parts outside the CDR3, the full variable domain is EPEVTQTPSHQVTQMGQEVILRCVPISNHLYFYWYRQILGQKVEFLVSFYNNEISEKSEIFDDQFSVERPDGSNFTLKIRSTKLEDSAMYFCASEDVAPEAFFGQGTRLTVV.

The chain employs TRBV20-1 and TRBJ1-4, with TRBD1 matching over 8 bases. The CDR3 consists of 15 residues. CDR1 is DFQATT and CDR2 is SNEGSKA in the germline V gene (reference sequence). Trimming at V came to 5 bases and at J to 8 bases, leaving 13 bases not matched to a gene. The CDR3 is CSAPPSGQGGEKLFF. The CDR3 DNA reads as TGCAGTGCTCCGCCAAGCGGACAGGGAGGAGAAAAACTGTTTTTT.

This clonotype showed up just a few times. CDR3: CASSPVGQPQHF. DNA of the CDR3: TGTGCCAGCAGCCCAGTGGGTCAGCCCCAGCATTTT. The chain employs TRBV7-9 and TRBJ1-5; D unclear. CDR1 and CDR2 from the germline V gene are SEHNR and FQNEAQ (reference sequence). V was shortened by 5 bases and J by 6 bases, with 8 bases between the two germline ends. This CDR3 has 12 amino acids.